This TCR beta chain comes out of a study of T cells after yellow fever vaccination. Study-wide results and caveats: A minor fraction of clonotypes spanned both CD4 and CD8 compartments.

5'RACE template switching added a universal primer site and UMIs to TCR cDNA. TCRdb analysed the 5' RACE reads with MiXCR anew, one entry per CDR3 protein. The repertoire holds some 670,000 distinct CDR3 sequences, over 9% seen once, with 15% in the top ten. Germline V gene data show CDR1 as SEHNR and CDR2 as FQNEAQ (reference sequence). This CDR3 is 14 amino acids long. The junction had 5 bases not matched to a gene; V was cut back by 4 bases and J by 3 bases. This clonotype turned up a few times. Antigen unknown. The starting material was PBMCs, obtained on the day of the yellow fever booster vaccination. The source is a man aged 30 to 39 who received the YFV17D yellow fever vaccine. This rearrangement joins TRBV7-9 to TRBJ2-7; 8 nucleotides match TRBD1. This CDR3 reads CASSSGQGDYEQYF. The DNA for the CDR3 is TGTGCCAGCAGCTCCGGACAGGGTGACTACGAGCAGTACTTC.